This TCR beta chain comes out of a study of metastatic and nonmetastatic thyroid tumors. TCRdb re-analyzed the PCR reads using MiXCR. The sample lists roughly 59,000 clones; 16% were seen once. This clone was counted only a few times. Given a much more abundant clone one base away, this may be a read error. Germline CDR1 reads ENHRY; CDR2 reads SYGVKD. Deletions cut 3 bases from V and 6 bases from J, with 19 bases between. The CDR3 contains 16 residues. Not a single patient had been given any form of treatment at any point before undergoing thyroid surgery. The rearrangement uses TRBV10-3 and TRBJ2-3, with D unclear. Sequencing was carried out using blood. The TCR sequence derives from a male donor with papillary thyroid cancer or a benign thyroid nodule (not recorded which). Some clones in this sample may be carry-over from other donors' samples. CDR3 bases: TGTGCCATCAGTGATCGCATCCCCACATTTATGGATACGCAGTATTTT. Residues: CAISDRIPTFMDTQYF.